What follows is one T cell receptor beta chain and its context. These data come from a study of blood T cell repertoires in COVID-19. Only in-frame clones appear in the TCRdb table, and some are missing; sequencing was by immunoSEQ multiplex PCR. The sample lists 200,000 to 250,000 clones; about 84% were seen once. The CDR3 runs to 16 residues. The ends lost 3 bases at V and 4 bases at J; junction bases unmatched: 10. Germline lookup yields CDR1 LNHNV and CDR2 YYDKDF (reference sequence). What was sequenced was PBMCs or T cells enriched from blood (not recorded which). The TCR sequence derives from a man aged 60 to 69 who had recovered from COVID-19. The chain joins TRBV15 to TRBJ1-2; TRBD1 matches 8 bases. In nucleotides, the CDR3 is TGTGCCACCAGCAGGGGGACAGGTAGAACGTCCTATGGCTACACCTTC. This translates into CATSRGTGRTSYGYTF. The full variable domain, in which reference TRBV15 and TRBJ1-2 provide the parts outside the CDR3, is DAMVIQNPRYQVTQFGKPVTLSCSQTLNHNVMYWYQQKSSQAPKLLFHYYDKDFNNEADTPDNFQSRRPNTSFCFLDIRSPGLGDTAMYLCATSRGTGRTSYGYTFGSGTRLTVV.